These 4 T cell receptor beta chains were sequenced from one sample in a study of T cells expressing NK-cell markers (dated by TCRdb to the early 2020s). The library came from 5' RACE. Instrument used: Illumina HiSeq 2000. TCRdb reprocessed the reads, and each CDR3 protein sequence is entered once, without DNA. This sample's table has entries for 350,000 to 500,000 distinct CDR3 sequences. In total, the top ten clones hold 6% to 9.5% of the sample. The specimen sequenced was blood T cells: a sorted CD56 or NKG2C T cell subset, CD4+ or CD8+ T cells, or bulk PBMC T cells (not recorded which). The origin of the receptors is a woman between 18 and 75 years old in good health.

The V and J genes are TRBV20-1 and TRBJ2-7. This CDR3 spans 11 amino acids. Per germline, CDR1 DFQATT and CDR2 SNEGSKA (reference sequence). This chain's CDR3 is CSASPRDEQYF.

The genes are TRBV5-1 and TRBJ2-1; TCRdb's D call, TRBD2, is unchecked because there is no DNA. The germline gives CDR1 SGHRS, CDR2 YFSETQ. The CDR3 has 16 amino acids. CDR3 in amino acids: CASSFEAGDYYNEQFF.

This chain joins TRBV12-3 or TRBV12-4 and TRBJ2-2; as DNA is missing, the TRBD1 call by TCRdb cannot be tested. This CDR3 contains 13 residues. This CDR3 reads CASSPRESGELFF.

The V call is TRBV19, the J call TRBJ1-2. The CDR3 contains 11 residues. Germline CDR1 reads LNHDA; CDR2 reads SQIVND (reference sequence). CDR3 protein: CASSYRYGYTF.